This T cell receptor (beta chain) was captured in a study of T cells in Graves' hyperthyroidism and ophthalmopathy. Study-wide points: Onset of ophthalmopathy came a median 6.5 months after the model predicted it.

Template material for amplifying TCR beta CDR3 regions consisted of RNA transcripts. HTBI primers were the set used in a first-round RT-PCR of the TCR CDR3. In TCRdb, the multiplex PCR reads were re-called with MiXCR into one record per CDR3 protein. The repertoire holds about 300,000 distinct CDR3 sequences, with roughly 17% as singletons. V dropped 1 base and J dropped 1 base, with 5 bases sitting between them. CDR3 length: 14 residues. Germline loops: CDR1 KGHSH, CDR2 LQKENI. This clonotype was seen repeatedly, ten times or more. Its antigen is unidentified. Patients aged 18 to 65 with hyperthyroidism were newly diagnosed, with duration under 2 months.

This receptor was obtained from a man younger than 45 with Graves' hyperthyroidism. The chain links TRBV18 to TRBJ1-5; D gene ambiguous. Material for sequencing was blood. CDR3: CASSPQGSNQPQHF. DNA for the CDR3: TGTGCCAGCTCACCACAGGGAAGCAATCAGCCCCAGCATTTT.